This T cell receptor beta chain originates from a study of Ad26.COV2.S vaccination and SARS-CoV-2 variants. Study-wide background: Donor was one of the participants in the Ad26.COV2.S arm of the COV1001 trial.

Sequencing was performed with immunoSEQ multiplex PCR; in TCRdb, only in-frame clones are kept and a portion is missing. The repertoire holds about 350,000 clones, roughly 90% seen once, with roughly 5% in the top ten. Between the trimmed V and J ends, which lost 0 bases and 2 bases, there was a span of 14 bases. This CDR3 region has 16 residues. Germline V gene lookup returns CDR1 SGDLS and CDR2 YYNGEE. Study-wide results and limits: Possible underestimation of total T cell responses by the TCR breadth and depth analyses was noted.

Treatment: around 19 received Ad26.COV2.S at low or high dose, single or two shots; 5 received placebo; per-sample allocation not given. Sampling occurred on day 63 after the first vaccine or placebo injection. Wuhan-strain SARS-CoV-2 spike was expressed by the Ad26 vector that made up the vaccine. Regarding this clone: Its antigen is as yet unknown.

This specimen consisted of peripheral blood, obtained in a trial of Ad26.COV2.S vaccine versus placebo. This sequence was found in a person aged 18 to 59 who received the Ad26.COV2.S COVID-19 vaccine or a placebo. The chain is built from TRBV9 and TRBJ2-5, with D possibly being TRBD2 (6 bases). The CDR3 sequence: CASSVAGLGDQETQYF. The CDR3 region has the DNA TGTGCCAGCAGCGTAGCGGGACTGGGGGATCAAGAGACCCAGTACTTC.